What follows describes a single T cell receptor (beta chain). It lacks a known antigen. No much larger clone is present one base from it, and per-base qualities are unavailable. Using the deep immunoSEQ assay, multiplex PCR amplified TCR CDR3 regions from genomic DNA. Extracted genomic DNA from each cell subset was spread evenly across all wells of several immunoSEQ 96-well plates, with each plate serving as a replicate. For sorted subsets, around 0.2 ug genomic DNA, equal to 30,000 to 35,000 T cell genomes, was loaded into each replicate PCR. Purified libraries were measured with a Qubit 3.0 fluorometer, size-checked on a Bioanalyzer 2100, and measured again with the KAPA Library Quantification kit. Every immunoSEQ 96-well plate was sequenced on a dedicated single-read 150-cycle Illumina NextSeq 550 flow cell. Per the authors' processing: Because the immunoSEQ output included only junctional sequences and no quality scores, the filtering could not be the same as the filtering used for full-length reads. To assign V/J genes and CDR3, sequences were annotated using PyIR, a Python wrapper for IgBLAST v1.9, with IMGT germline references. Reads were filtered out if the reads had weak V/J assignments (E-value above 1e-6), no CDR3, stop codons, out-of-frame junctions, or ambiguous translated residues. V3J clonotypes were defined as sequences sharing an identical inferred V gene, J gene, and CDR3 amino acid sequence. The percentage overlap between two repertoires was calculated by dividing the number of shared unique clonotypes by the size of the smaller repertoire. Three approaches were used to assess repertoire richness: RTK rarefaction, the Chao1 estimator, and Recon v2.1 estimates of unobserved clonotypes. Generation probabilities for all TCRbeta clonotypes obtained by the gDNA method from a handful of donors were computed using OLGA. TCRdb holds this immuneACCESS table with in-frame rearrangements only. Some clones are missing; in checked studies, unresolved V genes explain under half, and the rest has no known cause. The V and J calls and the clone size are those of that table, but D and trimming were determined from the DNA. In this sample the table shows approximately 2.5 million clones, roughly 93% of which occur a single time. The top ten clonotypes cover 0.36% of the sample.

Donors were healthy HIV-negative adults with no recently reported acute infections or vaccinations. All donors were Caucasian adults living in Nashville, Tennessee, USA. Magnetic negative selection was used to enrich CD4+ T cells, after which naive cells were positively selected on CD45RA and the negative fraction became the memory subset. Blood was collected by leukapheresis, and PBMCs were isolated by Ficoll-Histopaque density gradient centrifugation and then cryopreserved in liquid nitrogen vapor phase. Analytical flow cytometry was used to check the purity and quantity of each magnetically sorted T cell population. Genomic DNA was isolated from each sorted fraction and quantified by UV absorbance on a Nanodrop 2000c. These data are taken from a study of shared clonotypes between healthy human individuals (dated by TCRdb to the early 2020s). Some background on the complete study: The cohort comprised a couple of women and a few men aged 18 to 49 years. For each donor, CD4 naive and CD4 memory were each given three plates, CD8 naive was given two plates, and CD8 memory was given one plate. To estimate repertoire size and how much clonotype sharing occurs between individuals, the study deeply sequenced the blood TCR repertoires of roughly 5 healthy adults. To increase sequencing depth and limit assay-specific biases, TCR repertoire library preparation and sequencing were carried out by different laboratories using diverse techniques. Between about 0.85 and 8.9 billion PBMCs per donor were obtained by leukapheresis. What the research found in general, with its limitations: Pairwise subsampling led to the expectation that sequencing depth would affect the degree of clonotype sharing among donors. Rarefaction of sorted-subset datasets indicated incomplete sequencing despite the large sequencing depth. Clonotypes shared by all four sorted-subset donors showed higher generation probabilities than non-shared clonotypes. When a few donors were compared, the shared fraction of clonotypes was about 5.4% for naive CD4, less than 4% for naive CD8, about 2.4% for memory CD4, and around 0.37% for memory CD8. Sampling was restricted to blood, and TCR repertoires in tissues likely differ from the TCR repertoires found in blood. Naive subsets generally had larger estimated clonotype richness than memory subsets. Because the study included only a small number of donors, the genetic and exposure-history diversity represented was limited.

V is cut by 1 base and J by 9 bases, and the space between the germline ends is 10 bases. The germline V gene encodes CDR1 SGHTA and CDR2 FQGNSA. The CDR3 contains 13 residues, cysteine and phenylalanine counted. Left in the record is the CDR3 DNA by itself, 39 bases read in frame from the first base. The sample was naive CD4+ T cells from PBMCs. Interpreted using the paper, the cell subset or site label stands for: CD45RA+ positively selected. The chain is encoded by TRBV7-2 joined to TRBJ1-5, with the D segment identity uncertain. This clonotype was obtained from a man aged 18 to 29 in good health. Some clones in this sample may be carry-over from other donors' samples. The DNA is as follows: TGTGCCAGCAGCTTAGAACCGGTTCGGCCCCAGCATTTT. Its protein product is CASSLEPVRPQHF.